Listed below are T cell receptor beta chains from one sample, sequenced in a study of T cell repertoires in cytomegalovirus infection. TCRdb independently ran MiXCR on the reads; one entry per CDR3 protein. Among 150,000 to 160,000 distinct CDR3 sequences listed, around 24% were seen once. The sample was PBMCs. These receptor sequences come from a human donor in good health (CMV status not recorded). Some clones in this sample may be carry-over from other donors' samples. CDR3s include the opening cysteine and the closing phenylalanine or tryptophan. D genes are given only for firm matches. Part of the rows lack a size; the others show once, few, many or a class for expanded clones.

cdr3_aa: CASSLEPRETQYF; cdr3_nt: TGTGCCAGCAGCTTAGAACCGCGGGAGACCCAGTACTTC; v_call: TRBV7-9; d_call: NA; j_call: TRBJ2-5; clone_size: few
cdr3_aa: CASSPGAEAFF; cdr3_nt: TGTGCCAGCTCACCTGGGGCTGAAGCTTTCTTT; v_call: TRBV18; d_call: NA; j_call: TRBJ1-1; clone_size: NA
cdr3_aa: CASSLVGQSGANVLTF; cdr3_nt: TGTGCCAGCAGTTTAGTGGGACAGTCTGGGGCCAACGTCCTGACTTTC; v_call: TRBV28; d_call: TRBD1; j_call: TRBJ2-6; clone_size: NA
cdr3_aa: CASSLVAAPSGTDTQYF; cdr3_nt: TGTGCCAGCAGCTTAGTGGCAGCGCCTTCCGGCACAGATACGCAGTATTTT; v_call: TRBV7-8; d_call: NA; j_call: TRBJ2-3; clone_size: many
cdr3_aa: CASSLRRDRGANVLTF; cdr3_nt: TGTGCCAGCAGTCTCCGTCGGGACAGAGGGGCCAACGTCCTGACTTTC; v_call: TRBV28; d_call: TRBD1; j_call: TRBJ2-6; clone_size: NA
cdr3_aa: CASSLSRGYTGELFF; cdr3_nt: TGTGCCAGCAGTTTATCGCGGGGATACACCGGGGAGCTGTTTTTT; v_call: TRBV28; d_call: NA; j_call: TRBJ2-2; clone_size: many
cdr3_aa: CSARRPGRARGYEQYF; cdr3_nt: TGCAGTGCTCGGAGACCGGGACGGGCCCGGGGGTACGAGCAGTACTTC; v_call: TRBV20-1; d_call: NA; j_call: TRBJ2-7; clone_size: NA
cdr3_aa: CASSLSRLAVYNEQFF; cdr3_nt: TGTGCCAGCAGCTTATCGCGACTAGCGGTTTACAATGAGCAGTTCTTC; v_call: TRBV7-9; d_call: TRBD2; j_call: TRBJ2-1; clone_size: many
cdr3_aa: CASRGTDSVNTEAFF; cdr3_nt: TGTGCCAGCAGGGGTACCGACAGCGTGAACACTGAAGCTTTCTTT; v_call: TRBV5-4; d_call: NA; j_call: TRBJ1-1; clone_size: NA
cdr3_aa: CSAKNRDINYGYTF; cdr3_nt: TGCAGTGCTAAAAACCGGGACATTAACTATGGCTACACCTTC; v_call: TRBV20-1; d_call: NA; j_call: TRBJ1-2; clone_size: NA
cdr3_aa: CASSLESGGIGEQFF; cdr3_nt: TGTGCCAGCAGTTTAGAAAGCGGGGGGATTGGGGAGCAGTTCTTC; v_call: TRBV12-3/TRBV12-4; d_call: TRBD2; j_call: TRBJ2-1; clone_size: NA
cdr3_aa: CASSPDTTSGNTIYF; cdr3_nt: TGTGCCAGCAGCCCGGACACCACCTCCGGAAACACCATATATTTT; v_call: TRBV7-6; d_call: NA; j_call: TRBJ1-3; clone_size: many
cdr3_aa: CASSSGLAGPHYEQYF; cdr3_nt: TGTGCCAGCAGCAGCGGACTAGCGGGACCCCACTACGAGCAGTACTTC; v_call: TRBV11-1; d_call: TRBD2; j_call: TRBJ2-7; clone_size: few
cdr3_aa: CASSSLRRESAKETQYF; cdr3_nt: TGTGCCAGCAGCTCGCTGAGGCGGGAGTCTGCCAAAGAGACCCAGTACTTC; v_call: TRBV7-2; d_call: TRBD2; j_call: TRBJ2-5; clone_size: NA
cdr3_aa: CASRPVQGAGKLFF; cdr3_nt: TGTGCCAGCAGACCCGTCCAGGGGGCGGGTAAACTGTTTTTT; v_call: TRBV7-9; d_call: TRBD1; j_call: TRBJ1-4; clone_size: NA
cdr3_aa: CASSLARTPEQETQYF; cdr3_nt: TGTGCCAGCAGCTTAGCGCGTACACCTGAACAAGAGACCCAGTACTTC; v_call: TRBV7-8; d_call: NA; j_call: TRBJ2-5; clone_size: many
cdr3_aa: CASSPTLRGQGEKLFF; cdr3_nt: TGTGCCAGCAGCCCAACCCTCAGGGGGCAAGGTGAAAAACTGTTTTTT; v_call: TRBV7-9; d_call: TRBD1; j_call: TRBJ1-4; clone_size: NA
cdr3_aa: CASSLDSRGSNQPQHF; cdr3_nt: TGTGCCAGCAGCTTAGACTCACGGGGAAGCAATCAGCCCCAGCATTTT; v_call: TRBV7-2; d_call: NA; j_call: TRBJ1-5; clone_size: many
cdr3_aa: CASSQDQDLVSYEQYF; cdr3_nt: TGCGCCAGCAGCCAAGATCAGGATTTGGTCTCCTACGAGCAGTACTTC; v_call: TRBV4-3; d_call: NA; j_call: TRBJ2-7; clone_size: few
cdr3_aa: CASPSGPNSESVPNEQFF; cdr3_nt: TGTGCCAGCCCTTCGGGCCCGAATAGTGAGAGTGTACCAAATGAGCAGTTCTTC; v_call: TRBV28; d_call: NA; j_call: TRBJ2-1; clone_size: NA
cdr3_aa: CASSEASEHRNYNEQFF; cdr3_nt: TGTGCCAGCAGTGAAGCATCGGAACACCGCAACTACAATGAGCAGTTCTTC; v_call: TRBV2; d_call: NA; j_call: TRBJ2-1; clone_size: few
cdr3_aa: CASSISGAQIYNEQFF; cdr3_nt: TGTGCCAGCAGCATCTCAGGGGCCCAAATATACAATGAGCAGTTCTTC; v_call: TRBV5-6; d_call: NA; j_call: TRBJ2-1; clone_size: many
cdr3_aa: CASSSTILDSSGNTIYF; cdr3_nt: TGTGCCAGCAGTTCGACAATCCTGGACAGCTCTGGAAACACCATATATTTT; v_call: TRBV12-3/TRBV12-4; d_call: NA; j_call: TRBJ1-3; clone_size: many
cdr3_aa: CASGSLTDTQYF; cdr3_nt: TGTGCCAGCGGGAGCCTCACAGATACGCAGTATTTT; v_call: TRBV7-9; d_call: NA; j_call: TRBJ2-3; clone_size: few
cdr3_aa: CASIAYEAYNEQFF; cdr3_nt: TGTGCCAGCATCGCCTACGAGGCTTACAATGAGCAGTTCTTC; v_call: TRBV28; d_call: NA; j_call: TRBJ2-1; clone_size: NA
cdr3_aa: CASSLEGGNQPQHF; cdr3_nt: TGCGCCAGCAGCTTGGAGGGTGGCAATCAGCCCCAGCATTTT; v_call: TRBV5-1; d_call: NA; j_call: TRBJ1-5; clone_size: many
cdr3_aa: CASSLTPSGGREETQYF; cdr3_nt: TGCGCCAGCAGCTTGACGCCTAGCGGGGGCCGCGAAGAGACCCAGTACTTC; v_call: TRBV5-1; d_call: TRBD2; j_call: TRBJ2-5; clone_size: NA
cdr3_aa: CASSYPTPSGSSYEQYF; cdr3_nt: TGTGCCAGCAGCTACCCAACGCCGAGCGGAAGCTCCTACGAGCAGTACTTC; v_call: TRBV7-3; d_call: NA; j_call: TRBJ2-7; clone_size: many